Here is one TCR beta chain with its context. Its antigen specificity is not known. No clone much larger than this one lies a single base away; base qualities are absent. The protocol used for the library was the immunoSEQ multiplex PCR assay. For the multiplex PCR, a mixture combining 60 forward primers for TCR Vbeta segments and 13 reverse primers for TCR Jbeta segments was used. The CDR3 region of rearranged TCR beta genes was amplified from genomic DNA with a multiplex PCR assay. On the Illumina HiSeq System, the amplified TCR beta libraries were sequenced as 87-base-pair reads. The paper's data handling went like this. A later analysis counted approximately 84 million unique TCR beta chains across the 650 to 700 repertoires, and some 11 million of these chains were shared by at least two donors. To remove PCR and sequencing errors, raw reads were error-corrected and collapsed into unique sequences using a nearest-neighbor algorithm that merged closely related sequences. V, D and J gene segments were assigned by aligning CDR3 sequences to IMGT reference sequences. Each retained sequence needed at least a six-nucleotide match to both a V gene segment and a J gene segment. A rearrangement was called productive if the CDR3 had no stop codons and remained in frame with V and J, and every other rearrangement was called non-productive. CDR3 was defined according to IMGT convention as the region running from the second conserved V-encoded cysteine to the conserved J-encoded phenylalanine. Sequences without an unambiguous match to a single V gene segment were excluded from the earlier analysis of approximately 600 of the donors. An earlier analysis of 450 to 650 of the donors called V segments functional above 56.7% productive rearrangements and segregating when the between-donor standard deviation exceeded 5%. To diagnose cytomegalovirus status from the catalog of TCR beta chain sequences, a statistical classification framework was built. A later analysis assigned V and J genes by comparing TCR nucleotide sequences with IMGT/GENE-DB human TR gene sequences. A later analysis assigned CDR3 sequences and most-parsimonious VDJ recombination scenarios with the TCRdist pipeline. A later analysis defined each TCR beta chain by its CDR3 amino acid sequence plus V-gene family, and excluded reads lacking a unique V-gene family. A later analysis removed 550 to 650 highly shared, low-generation-probability nucleotide sequences to deal with suspected cross-contamination and a sequencing artifact. A later analysis calculated a clonal expansion index for each public chain from normalized within-repertoire ranks of inferred template counts. In a later analysis, generation probabilities were computed with a VDJ recombination model fitted to out-of-frame rearrangements, and the resulting probabilities were checked against IGoR. Hypergeometric tests were used in a later analysis to score TCR-TCR, TCR-HLA and TCR-CMV co-occurrence, with a repertoire-size bias correction applied to the TCR pairs. In a later analysis, false discovery rates were estimated by permuting HLA or CMV assignments 20 times. In a later analysis, co-occurring TCRs were grouped using DBSCAN, with TCRdist sequence similarity added in when clustering inside HLA-allele-positive subsets. For co-occurrence clustering, repertoires with fewer than 30,000 or more than 120,000 public chains were excluded, along with five repertoires with anomalous nucleotide sharing. Imported from immuneACCESS, the table was reduced by TCRdb to in-frame sequences with V and J called. These copies leave out some clones; in studies compared against another copy, an unresolved V gene accounts for under half, and the cause of the remainder is not known. The V and J calls and clone size are taken from that table; D and trimming were inferred from the DNA. This sample has some 130,000 clones in its table, and roughly 80% of those were observed once. Over 2.5% of the sample is taken by the ten largest.

These data belong to a study of cytomegalovirus exposure and HLA in healthy donors (dated by TCRdb to about 2017). With respect to the entire study: An earlier analysis of under 600 of the donors reported 250 to 300 Gb of sequence data and 120 million or so unique TCR beta sequences from 190 million or so T cells. Around 320 gigabases of sequencing data and 70 million to 85 million unique TCR sequences were included in an early release covering roughly 600 HLA-typed donors. Of the roughly 390 genotyped donors, 81% were placed in the genetic ancestry cluster associated with self-reported Caucasian donors. The study aimed to test whether cataloging public T cell receptors could reveal signatures of past pathogen exposure. The T cell repertoires of about 700 subjects were profiled by immunosequencing and related to cytomegalovirus serostatus. Along with the roughly 700-subject first cohort, a separate validation cohort of around 110 different subjects was used. To predict cytomegalovirus infection status, the study combined high-throughput TCR immunosequencing, statistical association of individual TCRs with disease status, and machine learning. A later analysis re-examined previously published TCR beta repertoires from roughly 720 donors and added high-resolution HLA genotyping to investigate patterns of TCR occurrence. Rather than using new phenotypic data, the later analysis identified candidate immune exposures from TCR beta sequences and from how often those sequences occurred across donors. In an earlier analysis of 587 of the donors, high-throughput TCR beta sequencing was used to judge whether each TCR beta V gene segment behaved as functional or pseudogenic. Donor age, sex, ethnicity and CMV serostatus were compiled alongside the repertoire data. A later genetic analysis used genome-wide SNP genotypes for about 65% of the roughly 670 donors, treating that subset as a discovery cohort. Every discovery cohort repertoire had been produced on one sequencing platform. Both class I and class II loci were covered by HLA typing, at four-digit resolution. The number of typed donors differed by locus: about 620-630 for A, B, C, DRB1 and DQB1; some 500 for DQA1; 606 for DPA1; and around 470 for DPB1. A handful of DR-DQ haplotypes were handled as single units for association and clustering because linkage in the cohort was strong. Across 300 to 500 genotyped donors of the cohort, an average of about 240,000 unique TCR beta nucleotide sequences per donor were sequenced, and 15% to 20% of those sequences were non-productive. Summary of the overall study and its limitations: A cluster of highly shared sequence variants was judged likely to represent a technical artifact of the sequencing pipeline. According to the authors, the approach could potentially be generalized to other disease states and immunological phenotypes. According to a later analysis, most CMV-associated TCR beta chains appeared to be HLA-restricted, and the HLA associations seemed to be driven largely by CMV exposure. The presence/absence analyses assumed that sequencing depth was roughly uniform across donors, and that assumption may not be true. In a later analysis, HLA-associated TCR beta chains were found to be more clonally expanded and to have lower generation probabilities than equally common non-associated chains. In a later analysis, TCR association rates were found to vary across HLA loci, with the most associated TCRs seen for DRB1 alleles and the fewest for HLA-C alleles. A further reported finding was that TCR beta sequences accurately predicted the HLA-A and HLA-B alleles for most subjects in the first cohort. According to a later analysis, parvovirus B19, influenza, CMV and Epstein-Barr virus appeared linked to several top co-occurrence clusters. Immune exposure information for the cohort was limited to CMV serostatus. A few of the identified cytomegalovirus-associated TCR beta chains were confirmed in vitro to be specific for cytomegalovirus antigens. Correlated functional status among segregating V segments might reflect linkage disequilibrium, but an unknown experimental factor could not be ruled out. This cohort had only TCR beta chains sequenced, and the lack of alpha or paired-chain data limited which features could be detected. A later genetic analysis associated a missense DCLRE1C variant with V-gene and J-gene trimming of TCR beta chains, and an independent cohort replicated the association. Specific HLA alleles were associated with about 17,000 TCR beta sequences at a false discovery rate of 0.05 in a later analysis. The classifier was reported to diagnose cytomegalovirus status with high specificity and sensitivity in both the original and validation cohorts. Across donors, most TCR sequences were observed very rarely, whereas some public TCRs were present in many individuals. Because counts were too low, seventeen rarely observed V segments, including chromosome 9 orphons, were left out of the earlier analysis of approximately 580 of the donors. A total of around 150 TCR beta chains were listed by the study as associated with cytomegalovirus. Because some donors lacked HLA typing at each locus, the association tests relied only on the typed subset. Assigning TCR associations to individual alleles was difficult when HLA alleles, especially DR and DQ, strongly co-occurred. In an earlier analysis of fewer than 700 of the donors, most TCR beta V segments appeared in productive rearrangements about 87% or about 30% of the time, broadly matching IMGT annotations. Some IMGT-functional V segments, including TRBV6-2 and TRBV6-3, could not be distinguished by the 87-base-pair reads and were therefore excluded. According to a later genetic analysis, donors in an Asian-associated ancestry cluster had fewer N-insertions in productive TCRs than the approximately 650-donor mean.

CDR1 and CDR2 are read off the germline V gene as SNHLY and FYNNEI. V and J lose 7 bases and 6 bases, and a span of 15 bases separates them. From its cysteine to its phenylalanine, the CDR3 spans 14 amino acids. The retained sequence is limited to the CDR3, 42 bases, with the frame set at the first base. In total, approximately 690 healthy bone marrow donors made up the cohort. All cohort members were sampled while nominally healthy, although unrecorded immune exposures were likely present. The donor was CMV seronegative and belonged to the group of around 400 seronegative cohort members. A peripheral blood sample was provided by each donor, and peripheral blood mononuclear cells were used for TCR beta sequencing. The Qiagen DNeasy Blood Extraction Kit was used to extract genomic DNA from the blood cell samples.

Input material: PBMCs. The sequence joins TRBV2 to TRBJ2-2, and possibly TRBD1, on 7 matching bases. The TCR originated in a man aged 40-55 years in good health and CMV-seronegative. The nucleotide sequence reads TGTGCCAGCACCATCCAGGGGGAGGCCGGGGAGCTGTTTTTT. Its coded protein is CASTIQGEAGELFF.